What follows are 10 T cell receptor beta chains derived from one specimen sequenced in a study of shared clonotypes between healthy human individuals. Data came from immunoSEQ multiplex PCR; TCRdb stores just in-frame clones and leaves some out. Altogether around 700,000 clones are present, approximately 79% being singletons, with the ten largest covering around 2%. The sample was memory CD4+ T cells sorted from blood. The subset is: CD45RA-negative fraction. The origin of the receptors is a woman between 25 and 40 years old in good health.

The chain combines TRBV7-2 with TRBJ1-2; no clear D. The CDR3 contains 14 residues. V was cut by 5 bases and J by 4 bases, with 14 bases left in between. Germline CDR1 is SGHTA and CDR2 is FQGNSA. The CDR3 DNA sequence: TGTGCCAGCAGCACCTATGACGGAGTCTATGGCTACACCTTC. It encodes CASSTYDGVYGYTF.

Concerning this clone itself: In the same sample, other DNA sequences code for this CDR3. CDR3 region: CASSLDGYYGYTF. The CDR3 nucleotides are TGTGCCAGCAGCTTAGACGGGTACTATGGCTACACCTTC. The rearrangement uses TRBV11-2 and TRBJ1-2; the D is unclear. V was pared by 0 bases and J by 3 bases, with 5 bases between. The germline gives CDR1 SGHAT, CDR2 FQNNGV. The CDR3 sequence is 13 residues long.

CDR3 residues: CASSQVGTSGINEQYF. CDR3 DNA: TGCGCCAGCAGCCAAGTAGGGACTAGCGGGATCAACGAGCAGTACTTC. The rearrangement uses TRBV4-1 and TRBJ2-7; TRBD2 aligns across 13 bases. The ends lost 1 base at V and 5 bases at J; junction bases unmatched: 5. This CDR3 spans 16 amino acids. Looked up from germline, CDR1 is MGHRA and CDR2 is YSYEKL.

This chain uses TRBV28 with TRBJ2-7, with D possibly matching TRBD2 (5 bases). This CDR3 contains 16 residues. From germline, CDR1 is MDHEN and CDR2 SYDVKM. V lost 1 base to trimming and J lost 4 bases, with 17 bases between them. The CDR3 DNA reads as TGTGCCAGCAGTTTATCCCCCGGAGGAATCGGGTACGAGCAGTACTTC. This gives the protein CASSLSPGGIGYEQYF.

The chain uses TRBV6-1 and TRBJ2-7; D gene uncertain. This CDR3 is built from 15 residues. The V end lost 2 bases, the J end lost 1 base, and 12 bases lay between the germline ends. CDR1 and CDR2 (germline): MNHNS, SASEGT. The CDR3 region is CASSEREARSYEQYF. In DNA form, the CDR3 reads TGTGCCAGCAGTGAAAGGGAAGCGCGTTCCTACGAGCAGTACTTC.

The V and J genes are TRBV6-1 and TRBJ2-2; perhaps TRBD1 as D (6 bases). This CDR3 is 14 amino acids long. V lost 6 bases, J lost 5 bases, and 13 bases lay in between. CDR1 and CDR2 from the germline V gene are MNHNS and SASEGT. The DNA of the CDR3 is TGTGCCAGCAGAACCCAGGGGCGGACCGGGGAGCTGTTTTTT. Amino acid sequence: CASRTQGRTGELFF.

This sequence joins TRBV19 and TRBJ2-7; D possibly corresponds to TRBD1 (6 bases). The V and J ends lost 3 bases and 2 bases respectively, with 20 bases between them. The germline CDR1 and CDR2 sequences are LNHDA and SQIVND (reference sequence). CDR3 length: 17 residues. The CDR3, as DNA: TGTGCCAGTAGTATTCAGGGTCTGACAGGTGGCCCCTACGAGCAGTACTTC. Translated: CASSIQGLTGGPYEQYF.

The V and J genes are TRBV29-1 and TRBJ2-2; no clear D gene. The germline gives CDR1 SQVTM, CDR2 ANQGSEA. This CDR3 has 13 residues. Trimming left V 4 bases short and J 7 bases short, with 13 bases between. For the CDR3, the DNA is TGCAGCGTTGCATGGCGAAGCGACGGGGAGCTGTTTTTT. Amino acids: CSVAWRSDGELFF.

The rearrangement joins TRBV5-5 to TRBJ2-1; TRBD2 matches at 11 bases. Trimming at V came to 5 bases and at J to 8 bases, leaving 9 bases not matched to a gene. The CDR3 has 15 amino acids. Germline CDR1 reads SGHKS; CDR2 reads YYEKEE (reference sequence). The CDR3 coding sequence is TGTGCCAGCAGTTCCATAGCGGGAGGGGGTCATGAGCAGTTCTTC. It yields the protein CASSSIAGGGHEQFF.

In regard to this clone: The sample has other DNA sequences that encode this CDR3 too. This rearrangement joins TRBV28 to TRBJ1-2, with TRBD1 as a possible D gene (6 bases). This CDR3 has 12 residues. V lost 7 bases and J lost 2, with 8 bases in between. In germline, CDR1 is MDHEN, CDR2 SYDVKM. For the CDR3, the DNA is TGTGCCAGCACGGACAGCAACTATGGCTACACCTTC. It translates to CASTDSNYGYTF.